Each of the 19 T cell receptor beta chains below was sequenced from the same sample in a study of T cells in Graves' hyperthyroidism and ophthalmopathy. TCR beta CDR3 sequences were amplified from RNA transcripts. The HTBI primer set was used in a first-round RT-PCR of the TCR CDR3. From the multiplex PCR reads, TCRdb called clonotypes with MiXCR, one entry per CDR3 protein. The sample has about 290,000 distinct CDR3 sequences; around 15% are singletons. The sample taken for sequencing was blood. Receptors originate from a woman aged 40 to 50 with Graves' hyperthyroidism.

The chain uses TRBV9 and TRBJ2-6; D may be TRBD1 (5 bases). This CDR3 is 15 amino acids long. The V gene's germline CDR1 is SGDLS and CDR2 YYNGEE. The V end lost 3 bases, the J end lost 0 bases, and 7 bases lay between the germline ends. DNA of the CDR3: TGTGCCAGCAGCGCGACAGACTCTGGGGCCAACGTCCTGACTTTC. Its translation: CASSATDSGANVLTF.

This clonotype was seen ten or more times. The chain is built from TRBV10-3 and TRBJ1-2, with 10 nucleotides matching TRBD1. The CDR3 extends over 15 amino acids. In germline, CDR1 is ENHRY, CDR2 SYGVKD. With V trimmed by 4 bases and J by 6 bases, 8 bases remained unmatched. DNA of the CDR3: TGTGCCATCAGTGGGGATGACAGGGGGCGGAATGGCTACACCTTC. Residues: CAISGDDRGRNGYTF.

In this sample, this clonotype turned up many times. V usage is TRBV11-3 and J usage is TRBJ1-1, with D uncertain. The CDR3 spans 11 residues. CDR1 is SGHNT and CDR2 is YENEEA in the germline V gene. V was trimmed by 3 bases and J by 7 bases, leaving 6 bases between them. The CDR3 nucleotides read TGTGCCAGCAGCTTCGGATTTGAAGCTTTCTTT. Translating gives CASSFGFEAFF.

At least ten counts were recorded for this clonotype. The rearrangement links TRBV6-1 to TRBJ2-7, with 12 bases aligning to TRBD2. The CDR3 has 14 amino acids. Trimming at V came to 6 bases and at J to 2 bases, leaving 2 bases not matched to a gene. CDR1 and CDR2 (germline): MNHNS, SASEGT. The CDR3 nucleotides read TGTGCCAGCAGGCGGACTAGCGGGACCTACGAGCAGTACTTC. Protein: CASRRTSGTYEQYF.

This clonotype was counted between two and nine times. The chain couples TRBV29-1 to TRBJ2-3; no clear D gene. Germline-derived CDR1 and CDR2 are SQVTM and ANQGSEA. With 6 bases removed from V and 2 bases from J, the gap between germline ends came to 15 bases. The length of the CDR3 is 14 residues. The CDR3 region is CSVAQAEYTDTQYF. The CDR3 DNA is TGCAGCGTGGCCCAAGCAGAATACACAGATACGCAGTATTTT.

This clonotype was picked up many times. The V gene is TRBV4-2, the J gene TRBJ2-7; TRBD2 matches at 7 bases. Germline V CDR1 and CDR2: LGHNA, YNFKEQ. V lost 0 bases and J lost 2; bases outside the gene matches: 4. CDR3 length: 15 amino acids. CDR3 sequence (DNA): TGTGCCAGCAGCCAAGAATCAAGCGGGACCTACGAGCAGTACTTC. Protein sequence: CASSQESSGTYEQYF.

In its sample, this clonotype was seen many times. This chain connects TRBV29-1 to TRBJ1-1; D is possibly TRBD1 (5 bases). The germline V gene encodes CDR1 SQVTM and CDR2 ANQGSEA. V was cut by 6 bases and J by 0 bases, with 14 bases left in between. CDR3 length equals 14 residues. Here the CDR3 DNA reads TGCAGCGTCAGCTACGGGGGGTTGAACACTGAAGCTTTCTTT. Protein product: CSVSYGGLNTEAFF.

This clonotype was detected many times. The CDR3 region has the DNA TGTGCCAGCAGGATGGACATAAGCTCCTACGAGCAGTACTTC. Amino acids: CASRMDISSYEQYF. This chain links TRBV2 with TRBJ2-7; possibly TRBD1 for D (5 bases). Looked up from germline, CDR1 is SNHLY and CDR2 is FYNNEI. V dropped 6 bases and J dropped 0 bases, with 12 bases sitting between them. The CDR3 loop spans 14 amino acids.

J is TRBJ2-1 and V is TRBV9; perhaps D is TRBD1 or TRBD2 (6 bases each). V shed 0 bases and J shed 9 bases, with 10 bases lying between them. The CDR3 runs to 13 residues. Germline loops: CDR1 SGDLS, CDR2 YYNGEE. The CDR3 reads CASSVAGGGEQFF. The CDR3 DNA reads TGTGCCAGCAGCGTAGCTGGAGGGGGTGAGCAGTTCTTC.

Many counts were recorded for this clonotype. V is TRBV18 and J is TRBJ1-1; D unclear. Germline CDR1 KGHSH, CDR2 LQKENI. CDR3 length: 13 amino acids. V was clipped by 0 bases and J by 11 bases, with 13 bases between them. The CDR3 DNA is TGTGCCAGCTCACCACCCCGGCGTAGACTGGCTTTCTTT. It translates to CASSPPRRRLAFF.

This clonotype came up many times. The rearrangement uses TRBV6-1 and TRBJ1-1; D might be TRBD1 (5 bases). The CDR3 is 13 residues long. V dropped 5 bases and J dropped 0 bases, with 7 bases sitting between them. Per the germline V gene, CDR1 is MNHNS and CDR2 is SASEGT. As DNA, the CDR3 is TGTGCCAGCAGTTGGGACCTGAACACTGAAGCTTTCTTT. Protein sequence: CASSWDLNTEAFF.

V gene TRBV3-1 combines with J gene TRBJ1-1; TRBD1 matches 7 bases. V shed 4 bases and J 0 bases; nucleotides not matched to a gene: 8. Germline CDR1 reads LGHDT; CDR2 reads YNNKEL (reference sequence). The CDR3 totals 16 residues. The CDR3 region has the DNA TGTGCCAGCAGCCTCCGGACAGGAAGCATGAACACTGAAGCTTTCTTT. Encoded protein: CASSLRTGSMNTEAFF.

At least ten counts were recorded for this clonotype. The rearrangement joins TRBV28 to TRBJ2-6; D tentatively reads TRBD1 or TRBD2 (6 bases each). Trimming removed 8 bases from V and 4 bases from J, with 15 bases in between. The germline gives CDR1 MDHEN, CDR2 SYDVKM. The CDR3 spans 15 residues. The chain's CDR3 is CASAGGAMGANVLTF. As DNA, the CDR3 is TGTGCCAGCGCCGGGGGCGCGATGGGGGCCAACGTCCTGACTTTC.

This clonotype was seen many times. V and J are TRBV28 and TRBJ1-2, with a tentative D call TRBD1 (5 bases). CDR1 and CDR2 from the germline V gene are MDHEN and SYDVKM. The V end was cut by 5 bases, the J end by 4 bases, with 14 bases between. The CDR3 totals 14 residues. As DNA, the CDR3 is TGTGCCAGCAGTATACCCGGGACGGTCTATGGCTACACCTTC. Amino acids: CASSIPGTVYGYTF.

This clonotype was seen repeatedly, ten times or more. The CDR3 spells CASSSQGLGTSARELFF. In nucleotides, the CDR3 is TGTGCCAGCAGCTCTCAGGGCCTCGGGACATCGGCCCGGGAGCTGTTTTTT. The chain carries TRBV12-3 or TRBV12-4 and TRBJ2-2; possibly TRBD1 for D (6 bases). This CDR3 spans 17 amino acids. Trimming took off 6 bases at V and 9 bases at J, with 26 bases between the two ends.

This clonotype was seen at least ten times. This chain joins TRBV6-1 and TRBJ1-5; D gene unclear. Trimming removed 7 bases from V and 11 bases from J, with 18 bases in between. The CDR3 extends over 13 amino acids. Germline V gene sequence: CDR1 MNHNS, CDR2 SASEGT. In DNA form, the CDR3 reads TGTGCCAGCATGGCGAGGGCCCTCACGGCCCAGCATTTT. This sequence encodes CASMARALTAQHF.

Remarks on this clonotype: At one end the junction does not follow the germline gene, possibly because of a read error. The chain uses TRBV30 and TRBJ1-2; D is possibly TRBD1 (6 bases). The CDR3 has 15 amino acids. Germline values: CDR1 GTSNPN, CDR2 SVGIG (reference sequence). The CDR3 coding sequence is TGTGCCTGGAGGGTTCAGGGGACTTCTAACTATGGCTACGCCTTC. Its translation is CAWRVQGTSNYGYAF.

This clonotype was picked up many times. The chain links TRBV6-2 or TRBV6-3 to TRBJ1-2, with 7 positions matching TRBD1. The germline V gene encodes CDR1 MNHEY and CDR2 SVGEGT. The length of the CDR3 is 15 residues. J lost 7 bases, V lost 0 bases, and 8 bases had no gene match. The CDR3 here is CASSYSTGQVSGYTF. The DNA of the CDR3 is TGTGCCAGCAGTTACTCGACAGGGCAAGTGTCTGGCTACACCTTC.

There are many counts of this clonotype. J is TRBJ2-7 and V is TRBV7-8; 9 nucleotides match TRBD2. The CDR3 runs 14 residues. With 6 bases clipped from V and 0 bases from J, the junction kept 3 bases outside the gene matches. CDR1 SGHVS and CDR2 FQNEAQ come from the germline V gene. CDR3 loop: CASRASGISYEQYF. The CDR3, as DNA: TGTGCCAGCAGGGCTAGCGGGATCTCCTACGAGCAGTACTTC.